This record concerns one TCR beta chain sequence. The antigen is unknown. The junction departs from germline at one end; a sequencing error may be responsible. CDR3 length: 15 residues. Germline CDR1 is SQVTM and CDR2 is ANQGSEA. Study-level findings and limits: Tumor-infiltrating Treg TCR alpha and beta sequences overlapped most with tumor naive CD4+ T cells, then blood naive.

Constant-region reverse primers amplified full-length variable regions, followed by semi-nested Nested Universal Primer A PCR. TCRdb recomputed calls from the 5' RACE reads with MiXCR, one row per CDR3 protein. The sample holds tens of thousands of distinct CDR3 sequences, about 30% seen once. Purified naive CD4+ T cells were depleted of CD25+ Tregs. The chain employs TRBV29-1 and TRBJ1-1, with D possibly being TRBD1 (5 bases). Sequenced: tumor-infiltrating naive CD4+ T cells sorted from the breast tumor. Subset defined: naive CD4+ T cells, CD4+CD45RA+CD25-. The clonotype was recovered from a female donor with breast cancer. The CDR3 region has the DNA TGCAGTGTTGAAGAAAGACAGCCGAGGCCCACTGAAGCTTTCTTT. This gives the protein CSVEERQPRPTEAFF. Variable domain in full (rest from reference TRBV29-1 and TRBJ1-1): SAVISQKPSRDICQRGTSLTIQCQVDSQVTMMFWYRQQPGQSLTLIATANQGSEATYESGFVIDKFPISRPNLTFSTLTVSNMSPEDSSIYLCSVEERQPRPTEAFFGQGTRLTVV.